This T cell receptor beta chain was captured by sequencing in a study of T cell changes during pregnancy in multiple sclerosis. Germline CDR1 is SGHNT and CDR2 is YYREEE (reference sequence). CDR3 length: 13 residues. V was cut by 3 bases and J by 8 bases, with 14 bases left in between. Sequencing was performed with immunoSEQ multiplex PCR; in TCRdb, only in-frame clones are kept and a portion is missing. Of around 71,000 clones listed, around 94% are singletons. The chain joins TRBV5-4 to TRBJ1-2, with D possibly being TRBD1 (5 bases). The sequenced sample was peripheral blood, obtained in the third trimester of pregnancy. The TCR sequence derives from a female donor with multiple sclerosis, enrolled in a pregnancy study. The CDR3 loop is CASSSQPGRGYTF. The CDR3 DNA follows: TGTGCCAGCAGCTCCCAGCCAGGGAGGGGCTACACCTTC.